These 9 T cell receptor beta chains were sequenced from one sample in a study of T cell responses to AZD1222 COVID-19 vaccine (dated by TCRdb to the early 2020s). The time point label corresponds to: about 28 days (+/-7) after the second vaccine dose. Library construction relied on the immunoSEQ multiplex PCR assay. In its TCRdb copy, this immuneACCESS table keeps in-frame sequences only and misses some clones. Where compared with another copy, unresolved V genes explain less than half of these, and the others have no known cause. A total of some 120,000 clones appear in this sample, 84% of them only once. About 27% of the sample belongs to the ten largest clones. The sequencing used peripheral blood, collected 28 days after the second AZD1222 dose. Source of these receptors: an adult who received the AZD1222 COVID-19 vaccine.

V and J are TRBV19 and TRBJ1-2; D unclear. Germline lookup yields CDR1 LNHDA and CDR2 SQIVND (reference sequence). Trimming cost V 5 bases and J 5 bases, with 9 bases left between them. The CDR3 totals 12 residues. CDR3 in DNA: TGTGCCAGTAGTGACTCGAAGTATGGCTACACCTTC. It yields the protein CASSDSKYGYTF.

The V call is TRBV5-1, the J call TRBJ2-5, with 10 bases lining up with TRBD2. J gave up 5 bases and V 4 bases, and 11 bases lay outside the gene matches. The CDR3 has 16 residues. The germline CDR1 and CDR2 sequences are SGHRS and YFSETQ. Here the CDR3 reads CASSTGASGGKETQYF. The CDR3 DNA is TGCGCCAGCAGCACGGGGGCTAGCGGGGGTAAGGAGACCCAGTACTTC.

V and J are TRBV7-2 and TRBJ2-1; TRBD1 matches 7 bases. The trim removed 4 bases at V and 6 bases at J, leaving 6 bases unmatched. The CDR3 is 14 residues long. In germline, CDR1 is SGHTA, CDR2 FQGNSA. The CDR3 region is CASSSRDRPNEQFF. CDR3 DNA: TGTGCCAGCAGCTCCCGGGACAGACCCAATGAGCAGTTCTTC.

V gene TRBV28 combines with J gene TRBJ2-1; 8 bases fit TRBD2. J was trimmed by 7 bases and V by 7 bases; bases with no gene match: 12. The CDR3 extends over 15 amino acids. CDR1 and CDR2 from the germline V gene are MDHEN and SYDVKM. The CDR3 here is CASTLAGSGGNEQFF. Here the CDR3 DNA reads TGTGCCAGCACCCTAGCGGGCTCCGGGGGAAATGAGCAGTTCTTC.

The rearrangement joins TRBV4-1 to TRBJ2-4; D is uncertain. The V gene's germline CDR1 is MGHRA and CDR2 YSYEKL. This CDR3 spans 15 amino acids. Trimming removed 1 base from V and 4 bases from J, with 11 bases in between. CDR3: CASSQAAGTKNIQYF. The CDR3 coding sequence is TGCGCCAGCAGCCAAGCAGCAGGCACGAAAAACATTCAGTACTTC.

The V call is TRBV11-3, the J call TRBJ2-2; the D gene is possibly TRBD1 (5 bases). Germline CDR1 and CDR2: SGHNT and YENEEA. CDR3 length: 15 residues. Trimming stripped 5 bases from V and 4 bases from J, with 14 bases between. This chain's CDR3 is CASSLDGRVTGELFF. CDR3 sequence (DNA): TGTGCCAGCAGCCTCGACGGCAGGGTCACCGGGGAGCTGTTTTTT.

This chain links TRBV5-6 with TRBJ1-5; D is perhaps TRBD1 (6 bases). The length of the CDR3 is 17 residues. Deletions cut 0 bases from V and 9 bases from J, with 22 bases between. Germline V gene lookup returns CDR1 SGHDT and CDR2 YYEEEE. CDR3 amino acids: CASSLGSGRGSIGPQHF. CDR3 in DNA: TGTGCCAGCAGCTTGGGTTCAGGCAGGGGCTCCATCGGGCCCCAGCATTTT.

The chain employs TRBV27 and TRBJ1-5; D gene unclear. Trimming cost V 3 bases and J 6 bases, with 9 bases left between them. The germline V gene has CDR1 MNHEY and CDR2 SMNVEV (reference sequence). The CDR3 is made up of 13 amino acids. CDR3 sequence (DNA): TGTGCCAGCAGTTTGGGCAAGGGTCAGCCCCAGCATTTT. Translating gives CASSLGKGQPQHF.

The chain couples TRBV29-1 to TRBJ2-1; TRBD2 matches at 7 bases. This CDR3 contains 14 residues. The V and J ends lost 4 bases and 0 bases, in that order; junction bases with no gene match: 3. From germline, CDR1 is SQVTM and CDR2 ANQGSEA. CDR3 residues: CSVVAGASYNEQFF. In nucleotides, the CDR3 is TGCAGCGTTGTAGCGGGTGCCTCCTACAATGAGCAGTTCTTC.